This TCR beta chain was captured in a study of blood T cell repertoires in COVID-19. Across the study: The study drew acute and convalescent COVID-19 samples from the United States, Italy and Spain. The cDNA or gDNA used as material had been derived from T cells, B-cell-depleted T cells, or PBMCs.

The CDR3 covers 14 residues. V lost 6 bases and J lost 7; bases outside the gene matches: 7. Looked up from germline, CDR1 is MNHEY and CDR2 is SVGAGI. Original processing methods: Counts of nucleated cells, estimated from reference gene primer amplification, were obtained. Profiled with immunoSEQ multiplex PCR; TCRdb holds only in-frame clones, not every one. That table is the source of V, J and clone size, and D and trimming were worked out from the DNA. The sample contains about 200,000 clones, 85% to 90% of which appear only once. Source material: peripheral blood. This TCR came from a man aged 18 to 30 with active or convalescent COVID-19. The chain links TRBV6-5 to TRBJ1-3; 9 positions agree with TRBD1. CDR3 sequence reads: CASRTGQGKNTIYF. The CDR3 nucleotides are TGTGCCAGCAGAACCGGACAGGGGAAGAACACCATATATTTT.